This T cell receptor beta chain was captured in a study of T cells after yellow fever vaccination. Study information: Fractions with few cells were prepared using SMART-Seq v4 Ultra Low Input. Study outcomes and limitations: In post-booster samples, most primary-vaccination clones reappeared (under 98% CD4, roughly 90% CD8).

As regards this clonotype: Its antigen is as yet unknown.

Researchers made TCR cDNA using 5'RACE template switching, and this step added a universal primer site and UMIs. TCRdb itself ran the 5' RACE reads through MiXCR, one entry per CDR3 protein. The table includes some 300,000 distinct CDR3 sequences, about 8.3% detected once. Germline V CDR1 and CDR2: ENHRY, SYGVKD. This CDR3 is 13 amino acids long. Trimming removed 2 bases from V and 1 base from J, with 5 bases in between. The source material was PBMCs, sampled more than 40 days after the first yellow fever vaccination. The rearrangement links TRBV10-3 to TRBJ2-5; D unclear. This sequence originates from a man between 18 and 35 years old who received the YFV17D yellow fever vaccine. CDR3 sequence reads: CAISERTQETQYF. CDR3 in DNA: TGTGCCATCAGTGAGCGGACCCAAGAGACCCAGTACTTC.